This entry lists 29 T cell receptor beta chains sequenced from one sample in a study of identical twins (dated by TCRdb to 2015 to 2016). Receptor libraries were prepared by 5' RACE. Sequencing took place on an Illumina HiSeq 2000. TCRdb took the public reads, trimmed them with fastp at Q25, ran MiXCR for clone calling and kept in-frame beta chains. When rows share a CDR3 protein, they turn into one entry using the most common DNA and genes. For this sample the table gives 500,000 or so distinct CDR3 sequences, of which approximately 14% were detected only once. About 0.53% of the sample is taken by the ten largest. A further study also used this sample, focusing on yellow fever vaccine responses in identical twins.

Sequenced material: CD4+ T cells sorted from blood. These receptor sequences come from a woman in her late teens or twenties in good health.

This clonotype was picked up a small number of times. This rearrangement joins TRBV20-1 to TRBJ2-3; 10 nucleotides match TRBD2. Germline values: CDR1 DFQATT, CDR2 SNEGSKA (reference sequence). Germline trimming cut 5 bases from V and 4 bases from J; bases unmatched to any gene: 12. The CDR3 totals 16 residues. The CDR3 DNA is TGCAGTGCTCAACCCTTTAGCGGGGGGTGGTCAGATACGCAGTATTTT. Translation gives CSAQPFSGGWSDTQYF.

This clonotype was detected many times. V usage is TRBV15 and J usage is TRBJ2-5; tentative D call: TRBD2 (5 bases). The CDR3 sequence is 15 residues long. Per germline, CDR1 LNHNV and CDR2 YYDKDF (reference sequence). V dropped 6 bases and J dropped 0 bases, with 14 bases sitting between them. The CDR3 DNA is TGTGCCACCAGTCAGCGGACCGAGTACCAAGAGACCCAGTACTTC. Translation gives CATSQRTEYQETQYF.

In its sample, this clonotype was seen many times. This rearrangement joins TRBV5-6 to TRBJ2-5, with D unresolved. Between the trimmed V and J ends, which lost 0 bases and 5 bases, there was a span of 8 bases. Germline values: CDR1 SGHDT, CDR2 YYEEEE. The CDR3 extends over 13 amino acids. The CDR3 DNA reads TGTGCCAGCAGCTTGGCTGTTTATGAGACCCAGTACTTC. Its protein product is CASSLAVYETQYF.

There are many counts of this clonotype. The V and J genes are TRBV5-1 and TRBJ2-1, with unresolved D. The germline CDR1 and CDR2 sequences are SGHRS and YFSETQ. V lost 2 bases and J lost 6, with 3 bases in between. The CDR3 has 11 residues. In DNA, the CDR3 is TGCGCCAGCAGCTTCGGCAATGAGCAGTTCTTC. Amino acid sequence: CASSFGNEQFF.

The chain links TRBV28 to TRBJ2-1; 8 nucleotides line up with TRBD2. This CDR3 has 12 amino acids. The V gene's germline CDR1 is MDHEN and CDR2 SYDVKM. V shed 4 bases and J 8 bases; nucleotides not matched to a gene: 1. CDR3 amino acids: CASSSSGHEQFF. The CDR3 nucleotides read TGTGCCAGCAGTTCTAGCGGGCATGAGCAGTTCTTC. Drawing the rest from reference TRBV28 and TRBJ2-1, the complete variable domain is DVKVTQSSRYLVKRTGEKVFLECVQDMDHENMFWYRQDPGLGLRLIYFSYDVKMKEKGDIPEGYSVSREKKERFSLILESASTNQTSMYLCASSSSGHEQFFGPGTRLTVL.

The CDR3 nucleotides are TGTGCCAGCAGCATCTCTGTGGAAGGATACGAGCAGTACTTC. Protein product: CASSISVEGYEQYF. The chain employs TRBV7-9 and TRBJ2-7; D not resolved. Germline lookup yields CDR1 SEHNR and CDR2 FQNEAQ (reference sequence). CDR3 length: 14 residues. V lost 5 bases, J lost 4 bases, and 15 bases lay in between.

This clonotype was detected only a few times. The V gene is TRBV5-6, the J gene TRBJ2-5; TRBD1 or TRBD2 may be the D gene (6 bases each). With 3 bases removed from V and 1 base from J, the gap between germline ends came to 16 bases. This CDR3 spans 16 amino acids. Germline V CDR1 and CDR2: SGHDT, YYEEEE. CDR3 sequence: CASSYRQVGGQETQYF. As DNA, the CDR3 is TGTGCCAGCAGCTACCGACAGGTCGGGGGCCAAGAGACCCAGTACTTC.

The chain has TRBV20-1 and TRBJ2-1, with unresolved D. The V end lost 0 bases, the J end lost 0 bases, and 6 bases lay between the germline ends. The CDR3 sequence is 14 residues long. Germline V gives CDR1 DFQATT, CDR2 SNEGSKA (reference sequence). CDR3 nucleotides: TGCAGTGCTAGAGATCTTAACTCCTACAATGAGCAGTTCTTC. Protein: CSARDLNSYNEQFF.

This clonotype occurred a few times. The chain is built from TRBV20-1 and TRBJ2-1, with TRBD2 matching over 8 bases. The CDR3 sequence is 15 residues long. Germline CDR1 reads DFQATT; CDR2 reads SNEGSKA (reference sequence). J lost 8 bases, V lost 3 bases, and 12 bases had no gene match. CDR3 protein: CSASSGGAVIYEQFF. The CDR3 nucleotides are TGCAGTGCTAGTTCCGGGGGGGCCGTGATCTATGAGCAGTTCTTC.

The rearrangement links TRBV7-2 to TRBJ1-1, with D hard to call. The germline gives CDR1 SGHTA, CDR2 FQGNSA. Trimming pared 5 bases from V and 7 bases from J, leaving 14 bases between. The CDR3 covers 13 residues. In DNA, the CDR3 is TGTGCCAGCAGCGTAGGCCCATACGGTGAAGCTTTCTTT. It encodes CASSVGPYGEAFF.

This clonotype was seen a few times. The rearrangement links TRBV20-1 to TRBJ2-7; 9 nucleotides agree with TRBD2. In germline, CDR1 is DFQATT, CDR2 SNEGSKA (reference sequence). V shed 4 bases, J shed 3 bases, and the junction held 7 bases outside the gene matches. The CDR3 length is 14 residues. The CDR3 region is CSANPLAGYYEQYF. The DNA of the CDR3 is TGCAGTGCTAATCCCCTAGCGGGATACTACGAGCAGTACTTC.

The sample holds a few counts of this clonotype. The CDR3 DNA follows: TGCAGTGCTAGGAGGGGTTTCGGGGGAAGCACAGATACGCAGTATTTT. Amino acids: CSARRGFGGSTDTQYF. The chain couples TRBV20-1 to TRBJ2-3; weak D call: TRBD2 (6 bases). The CDR3 extends over 16 amino acids. Germline CDR1 and CDR2: DFQATT and SNEGSKA (reference sequence). The ends were cut back, 3 bases at V and 0 bases at J, with 16 bases in the middle.

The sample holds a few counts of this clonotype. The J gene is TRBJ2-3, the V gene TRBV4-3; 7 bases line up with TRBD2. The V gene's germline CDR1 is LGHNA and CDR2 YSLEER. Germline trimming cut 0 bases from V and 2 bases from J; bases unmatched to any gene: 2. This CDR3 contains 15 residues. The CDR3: CASSQEAGVTDTQYF. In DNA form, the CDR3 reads TGCGCCAGCAGCCAAGAGGCGGGGGTCACAGATACGCAGTATTTT.

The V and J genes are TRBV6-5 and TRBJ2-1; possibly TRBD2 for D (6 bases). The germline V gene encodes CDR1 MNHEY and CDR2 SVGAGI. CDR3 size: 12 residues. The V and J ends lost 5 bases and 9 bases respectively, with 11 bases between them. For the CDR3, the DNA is TGTGCCAGCAGTCGCGGAGGGACTGAGCAGTTCTTC. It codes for CASSRGGTEQFF.

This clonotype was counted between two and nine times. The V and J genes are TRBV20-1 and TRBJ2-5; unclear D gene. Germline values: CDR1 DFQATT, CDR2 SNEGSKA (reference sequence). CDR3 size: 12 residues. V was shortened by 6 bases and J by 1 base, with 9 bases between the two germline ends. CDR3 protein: CSALDRQETQYF. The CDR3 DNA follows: TGCAGTGCCCTGGACCGCCAAGAGACCCAGTACTTC.

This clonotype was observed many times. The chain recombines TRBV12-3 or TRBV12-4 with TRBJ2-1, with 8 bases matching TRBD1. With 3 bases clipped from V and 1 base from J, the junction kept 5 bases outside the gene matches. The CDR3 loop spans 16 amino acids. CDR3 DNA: TGTGCCAGCAGTTTTGGAGGGACAGGATCCTACAATGAGCAGTTCTTC. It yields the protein CASSFGGTGSYNEQFF.

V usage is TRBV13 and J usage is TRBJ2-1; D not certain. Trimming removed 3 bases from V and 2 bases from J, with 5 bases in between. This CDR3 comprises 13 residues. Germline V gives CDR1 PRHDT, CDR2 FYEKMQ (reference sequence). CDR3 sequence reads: CASSFGPYNEQFF. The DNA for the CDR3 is TGTGCCAGCAGCTTTGGGCCCTACAATGAGCAGTTCTTC.

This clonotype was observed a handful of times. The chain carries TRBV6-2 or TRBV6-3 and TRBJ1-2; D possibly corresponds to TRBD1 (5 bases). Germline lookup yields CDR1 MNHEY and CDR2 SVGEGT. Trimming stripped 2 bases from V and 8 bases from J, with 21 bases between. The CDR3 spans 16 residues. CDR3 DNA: TGTGCCAGCAGTTACGGGATGTTTGCGGCAGGACACGGCTACACCTTC. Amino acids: CASSYGMFAAGHGYTF.

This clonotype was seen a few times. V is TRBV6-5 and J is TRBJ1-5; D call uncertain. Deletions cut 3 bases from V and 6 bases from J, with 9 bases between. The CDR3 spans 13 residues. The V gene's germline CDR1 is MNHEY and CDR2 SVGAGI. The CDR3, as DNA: TGTGCCAGCAGTTATAAGGGTCGTCAGCCCCAGCATTTT. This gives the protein CASSYKGRQPQHF.

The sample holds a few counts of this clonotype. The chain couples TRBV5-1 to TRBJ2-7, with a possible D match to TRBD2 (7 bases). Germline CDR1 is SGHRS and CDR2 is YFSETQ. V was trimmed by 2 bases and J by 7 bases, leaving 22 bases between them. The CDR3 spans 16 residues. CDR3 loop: CASSFFDGQREGEQYF. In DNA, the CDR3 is TGCGCCAGCAGCTTCTTCGATGGACAGAGGGAGGGTGAGCAGTACTTC.

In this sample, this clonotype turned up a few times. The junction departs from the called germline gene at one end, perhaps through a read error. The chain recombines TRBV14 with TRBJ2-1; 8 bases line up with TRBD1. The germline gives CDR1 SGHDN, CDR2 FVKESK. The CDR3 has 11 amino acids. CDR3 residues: CASSQGTGWIF. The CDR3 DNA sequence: TGTGCCAGCAGCCAAGGGACAGGGTGGATCTTC.

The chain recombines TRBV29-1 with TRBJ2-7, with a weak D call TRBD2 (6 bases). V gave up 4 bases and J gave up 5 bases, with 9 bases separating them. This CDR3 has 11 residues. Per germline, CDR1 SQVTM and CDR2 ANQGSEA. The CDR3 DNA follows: TGCAGCGTTGGGAGGGGCCACGAGCAGTACTTC. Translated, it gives CSVGRGHEQYF.

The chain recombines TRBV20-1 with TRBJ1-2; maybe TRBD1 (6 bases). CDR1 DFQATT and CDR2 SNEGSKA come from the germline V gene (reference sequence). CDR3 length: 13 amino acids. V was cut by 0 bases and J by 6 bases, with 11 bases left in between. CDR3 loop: CSARDLEGDGYTF. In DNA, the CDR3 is TGCAGTGCTAGAGATCTAGAGGGGGATGGCTACACCTTC.

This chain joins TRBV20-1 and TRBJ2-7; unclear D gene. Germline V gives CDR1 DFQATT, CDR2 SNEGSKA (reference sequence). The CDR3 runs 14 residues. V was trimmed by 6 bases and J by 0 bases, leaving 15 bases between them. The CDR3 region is CSALGQRFSYEQYF. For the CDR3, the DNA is TGCAGTGCCCTAGGCCAGCGATTCTCCTACGAGCAGTACTTC.

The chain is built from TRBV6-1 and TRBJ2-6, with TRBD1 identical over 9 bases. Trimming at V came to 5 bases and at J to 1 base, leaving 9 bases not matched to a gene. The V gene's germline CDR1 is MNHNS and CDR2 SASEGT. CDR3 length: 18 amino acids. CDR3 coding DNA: TGTGCCAGCAGTCCGCCGGGACAGGGAGTATCTGGGGCCAACGTCCTGACTTTC. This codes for CASSPPGQGVSGANVLTF.

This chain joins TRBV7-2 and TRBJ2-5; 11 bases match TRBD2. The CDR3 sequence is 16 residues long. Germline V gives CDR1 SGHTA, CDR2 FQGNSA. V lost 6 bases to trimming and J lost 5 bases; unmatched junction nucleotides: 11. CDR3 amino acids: CASSTSIAGGRETQYF. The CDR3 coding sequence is TGTGCCAGCAGTACTTCTATAGCGGGAGGGAGGGAGACCCAGTACTTC.

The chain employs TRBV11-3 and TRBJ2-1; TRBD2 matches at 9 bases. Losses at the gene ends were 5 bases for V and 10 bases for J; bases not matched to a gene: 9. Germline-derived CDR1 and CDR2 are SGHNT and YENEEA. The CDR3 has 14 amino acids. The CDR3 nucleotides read TGTGCCAGCAGCCCCAGACCTAGCGGGGCCGAGCAGTTCTTC. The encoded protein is CASSPRPSGAEQFF.

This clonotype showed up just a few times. This CDR3 is CASSLGRGLYGHQYF. In nucleotides, the CDR3 is TGTGCCAGCAGCTTAGGTCGAGGACTCTACGGGCATCAGTACTTC. V usage is TRBV7-6 and J usage is TRBJ2-7; the D gene is possibly TRBD2 (5 bases). The CDR3 loop spans 15 amino acids. Trimming cost V 1 base and J 10 bases, with 20 bases left between them. Germline CDR1 is SGHVS and CDR2 is FNYEAQ.

The CDR3 is CASSEFGTDGEQFF. Written as DNA, the CDR3 is TGTGCCAGCAGTGAATTTGGGACAGATGGTGAGCAGTTCTTC. This sequence joins TRBV2 and TRBJ2-1; TRBD1 aligns across 7 bases. This CDR3 is 14 amino acids long. Germline V CDR1 and CDR2: SNHLY, FYNNEI. V shed 2 bases and J 9 bases; nucleotides not matched to a gene: 7. The full variable domain, with the rest looked up from reference TRBV2 and TRBJ2-1, is EPEVTQTPSHQVTQMGQEVILRCVPISNHLYFYWYRQILGQKVEFLVSFYNNEISEKSEIFDDQFSVERPDGSNFTLKIRSTKLEDSAMYFCASSEFGTDGEQFFGPGTRLTVL.